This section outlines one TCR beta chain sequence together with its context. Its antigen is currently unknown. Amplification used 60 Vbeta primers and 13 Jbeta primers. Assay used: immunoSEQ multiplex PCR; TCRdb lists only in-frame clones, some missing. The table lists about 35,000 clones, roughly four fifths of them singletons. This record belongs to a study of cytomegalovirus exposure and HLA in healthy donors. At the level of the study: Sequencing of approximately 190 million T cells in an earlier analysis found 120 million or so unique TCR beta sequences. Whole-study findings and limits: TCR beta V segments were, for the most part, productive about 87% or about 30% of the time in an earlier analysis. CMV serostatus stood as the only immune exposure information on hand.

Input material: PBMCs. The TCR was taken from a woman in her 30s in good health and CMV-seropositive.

The CDR3 loop is CAISESTLGGELFF. CDR3 nucleotide sequence: TGTGCCATCAGTGAGTCGACTCTCGGCGGGGAGCTGTTTTTT. V and J are TRBV10-3 and TRBJ2-2; D gene ambiguous. Trimming removed 0 bases from V and 7 bases from J, with 9 bases in between. Germline CDR1 and CDR2: ENHRY and SYGVKD. There are 14 residues in the CDR3.